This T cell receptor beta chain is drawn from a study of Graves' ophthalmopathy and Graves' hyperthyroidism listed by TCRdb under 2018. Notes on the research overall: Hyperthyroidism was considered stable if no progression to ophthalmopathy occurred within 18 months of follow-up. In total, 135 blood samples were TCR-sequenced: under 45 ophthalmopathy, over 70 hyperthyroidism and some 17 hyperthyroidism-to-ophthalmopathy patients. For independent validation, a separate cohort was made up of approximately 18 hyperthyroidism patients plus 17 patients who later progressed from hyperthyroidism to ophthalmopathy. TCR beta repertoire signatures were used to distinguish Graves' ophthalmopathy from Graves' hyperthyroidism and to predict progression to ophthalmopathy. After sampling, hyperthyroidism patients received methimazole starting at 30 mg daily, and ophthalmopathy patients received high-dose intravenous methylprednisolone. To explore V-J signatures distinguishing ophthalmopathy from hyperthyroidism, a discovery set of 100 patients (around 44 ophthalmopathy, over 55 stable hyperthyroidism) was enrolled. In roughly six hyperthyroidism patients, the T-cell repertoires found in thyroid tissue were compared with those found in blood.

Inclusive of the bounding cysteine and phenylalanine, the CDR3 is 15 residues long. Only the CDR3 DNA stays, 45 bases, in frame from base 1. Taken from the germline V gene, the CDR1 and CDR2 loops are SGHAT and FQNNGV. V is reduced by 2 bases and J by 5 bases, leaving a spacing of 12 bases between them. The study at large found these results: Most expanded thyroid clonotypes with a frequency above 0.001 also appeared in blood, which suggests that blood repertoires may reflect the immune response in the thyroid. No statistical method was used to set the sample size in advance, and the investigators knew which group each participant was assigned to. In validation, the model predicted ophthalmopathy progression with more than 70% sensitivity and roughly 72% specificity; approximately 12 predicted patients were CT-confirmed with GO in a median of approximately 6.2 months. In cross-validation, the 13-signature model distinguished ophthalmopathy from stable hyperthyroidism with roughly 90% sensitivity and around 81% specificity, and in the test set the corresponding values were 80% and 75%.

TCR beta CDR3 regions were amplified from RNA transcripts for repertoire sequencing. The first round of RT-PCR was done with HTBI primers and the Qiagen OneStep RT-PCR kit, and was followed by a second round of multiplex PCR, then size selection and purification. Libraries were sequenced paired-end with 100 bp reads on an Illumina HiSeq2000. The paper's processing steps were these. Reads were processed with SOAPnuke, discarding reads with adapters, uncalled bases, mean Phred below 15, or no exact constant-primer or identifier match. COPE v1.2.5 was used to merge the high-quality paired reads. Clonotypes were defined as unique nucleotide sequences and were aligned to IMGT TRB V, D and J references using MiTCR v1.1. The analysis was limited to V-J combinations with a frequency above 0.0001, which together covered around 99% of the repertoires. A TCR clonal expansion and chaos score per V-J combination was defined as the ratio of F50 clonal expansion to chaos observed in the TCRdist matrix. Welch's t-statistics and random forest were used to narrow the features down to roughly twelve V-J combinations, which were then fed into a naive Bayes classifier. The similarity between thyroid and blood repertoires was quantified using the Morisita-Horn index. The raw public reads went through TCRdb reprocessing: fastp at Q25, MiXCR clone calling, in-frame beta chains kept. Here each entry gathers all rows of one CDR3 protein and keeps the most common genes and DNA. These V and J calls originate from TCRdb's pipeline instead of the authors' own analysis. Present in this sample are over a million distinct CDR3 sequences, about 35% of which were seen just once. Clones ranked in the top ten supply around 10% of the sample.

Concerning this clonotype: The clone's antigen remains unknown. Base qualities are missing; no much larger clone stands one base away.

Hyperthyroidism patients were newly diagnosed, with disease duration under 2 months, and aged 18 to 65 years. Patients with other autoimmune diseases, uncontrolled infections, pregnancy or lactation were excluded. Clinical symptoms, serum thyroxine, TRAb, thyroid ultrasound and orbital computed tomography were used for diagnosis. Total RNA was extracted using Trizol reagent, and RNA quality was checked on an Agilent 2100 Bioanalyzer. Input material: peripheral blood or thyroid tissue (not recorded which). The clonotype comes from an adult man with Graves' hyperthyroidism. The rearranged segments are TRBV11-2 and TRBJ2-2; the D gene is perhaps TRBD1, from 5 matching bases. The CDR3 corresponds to CASSLPRALTGELFF. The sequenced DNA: TGTGCCAGCAGCTTACCCAGGGCCCTGACCGGGGAGCTGTTTTTT.